The rows below give T cell receptor beta chains drawn from one sample of a study of CXCR3-negative and CXCR3-positive naive CD8 T cells. Reprocessing the 5' RACE reads, TCRdb reports a single entry for every CDR3 protein and omits DNA. There are roughly 71,000 distinct CDR3 sequences in the sample, with over 1.3% held by the top ten. Sequencing used naive CXCR3- CD8+ T cells from blood. The receptors were gathered from a human donor in good health. Some clones in this sample may be carry-over from other donors' samples. The CDR3 runs from the conserved cysteine through the conserved F or W.

j_call: TRBJ2-1; v_call: TRBV23-1; cdr3_aa: CASSQPPGLALTYNEQFF
j_call: TRBJ1-6; v_call: TRBV4-1; cdr3_aa: CASSQDRLALNSPLHF
j_call: TRBJ2-5; v_call: TRBV2; cdr3_aa: CASSSGQETQYF
j_call: TRBJ1-4; v_call: TRBV20-1; cdr3_aa: CSAWPLAATNEKLFF
j_call: TRBJ1-2; v_call: TRBV20-1; cdr3_aa: CSAIDTGGYTF
j_call: TRBJ2-3; v_call: TRBV15; cdr3_aa: CATSTPLEGQGRTDTQYF
j_call: TRBJ2-5; v_call: TRBV7-2; cdr3_aa: CASSLVLAGAQETQYF
j_call: TRBJ2-1; v_call: TRBV29-1; cdr3_aa: CSVAGTSGSINEQFF
j_call: TRBJ1-4; v_call: TRBV6-2/TRBV6-3; cdr3_aa: CASSYSRGATNEKLFF
j_call: TRBJ2-2; v_call: TRBV7-3; cdr3_aa: CASSLTFGGVNTGELFF
j_call: TRBJ2-5; v_call: TRBV27; cdr3_aa: CASSLSSGGPLSGGPEETQYF
j_call: TRBJ2-7; v_call: TRBV12-3/TRBV12-4; cdr3_aa: CASSARTSRGYEQYF
j_call: TRBJ2-7; v_call: TRBV27; cdr3_aa: CASASIQGHRSYEQYF
j_call: TRBJ2-1; v_call: TRBV15; cdr3_aa: CATSTGLAGSKFF
j_call: TRBJ1-1; v_call: TRBV7-2; cdr3_aa: CASSLGQGAYEAFF
j_call: TRBJ2-7; v_call: TRBV12-3/TRBV12-4; cdr3_aa: CASSRIETNRDATSDRPSYEQYF
j_call: TRBJ2-7; v_call: TRBV19; cdr3_aa: CASQDRGLSYEQYF
j_call: TRBJ2-5; v_call: TRBV7-2; cdr3_aa: CASTKGDRGETQYF